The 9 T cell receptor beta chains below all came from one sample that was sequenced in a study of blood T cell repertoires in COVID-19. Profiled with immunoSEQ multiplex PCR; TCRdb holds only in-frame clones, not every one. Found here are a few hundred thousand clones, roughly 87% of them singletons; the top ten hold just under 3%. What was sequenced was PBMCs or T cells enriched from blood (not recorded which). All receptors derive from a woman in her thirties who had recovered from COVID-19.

CDR3 coding DNA: TGTGCCAGCAGCCGCTCTCCGGGCGGGGCGGAGGGGGAGACCCAGTACTTC. This sequence encodes CASSRSPGGAEGETQYF. This sequence joins TRBV4-2 and TRBJ2-5, with D possibly matching TRBD2 (6 bases). The germline V gene encodes CDR1 LGHNA and CDR2 YNFKEQ. The CDR3 totals 17 residues. V lost 4 bases to trimming and J lost 5 bases, with 23 bases between them.

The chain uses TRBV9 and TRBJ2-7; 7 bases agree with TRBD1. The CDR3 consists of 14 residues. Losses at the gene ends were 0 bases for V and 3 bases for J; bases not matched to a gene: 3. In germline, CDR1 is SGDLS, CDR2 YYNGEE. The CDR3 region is CASSVGGQVYEQYF. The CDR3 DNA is TGTGCCAGCAGCGTAGGAGGACAGGTCTACGAGCAGTACTTC.

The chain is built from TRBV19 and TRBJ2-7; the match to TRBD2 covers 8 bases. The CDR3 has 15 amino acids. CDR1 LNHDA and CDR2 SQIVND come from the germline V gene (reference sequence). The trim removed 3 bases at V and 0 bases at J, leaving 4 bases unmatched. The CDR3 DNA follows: TGTGCCAGTAGTATTAGTAGCGGGAACTCCTACGAGCAGTACTTC. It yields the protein CASSISSGNSYEQYF.

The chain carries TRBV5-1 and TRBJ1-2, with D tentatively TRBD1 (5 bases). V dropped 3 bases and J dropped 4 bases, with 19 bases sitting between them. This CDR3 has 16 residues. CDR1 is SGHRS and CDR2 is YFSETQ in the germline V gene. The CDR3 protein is CASSSGRGEGAYGYTF. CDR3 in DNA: TGCGCCAGCAGCTCCGGGCGGGGCGAGGGCGCCTATGGCTACACCTTC.

In DNA, the CDR3 is TGTGCCAGTAGTATAGATCGCAGGGGAAACGAGCAGTACTTC. This encodes CASSIDRRGNEQYF. This chain connects TRBV19 to TRBJ2-7; D is perhaps TRBD1 (6 bases). The CDR3 consists of 14 residues. V was clipped by 0 bases and J by 5 bases, with 11 bases between them. CDR1 is LNHDA and CDR2 is SQIVND in the germline V gene (reference sequence).

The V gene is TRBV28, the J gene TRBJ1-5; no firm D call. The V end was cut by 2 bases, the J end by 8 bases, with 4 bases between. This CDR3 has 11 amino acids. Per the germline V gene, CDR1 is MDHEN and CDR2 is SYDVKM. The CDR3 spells CASSLREPQHF. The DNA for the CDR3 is TGTGCCAGCAGTTTACGGGAGCCCCAGCATTTT.

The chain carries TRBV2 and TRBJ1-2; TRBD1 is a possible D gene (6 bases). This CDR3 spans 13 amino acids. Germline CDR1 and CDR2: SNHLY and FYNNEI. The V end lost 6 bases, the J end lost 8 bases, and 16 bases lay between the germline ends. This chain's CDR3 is CASSQWTVRGYTF. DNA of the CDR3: TGTGCCAGCAGCCAATGGACAGTTCGGGGCTACACCTTC.

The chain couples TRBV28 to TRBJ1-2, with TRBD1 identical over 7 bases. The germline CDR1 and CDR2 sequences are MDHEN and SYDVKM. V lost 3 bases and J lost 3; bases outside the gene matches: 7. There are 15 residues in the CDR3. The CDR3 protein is CASSFLQGRYYGYTF. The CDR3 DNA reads TGTGCCAGCAGTTTTCTACAGGGGCGCTACTATGGCTACACCTTC.

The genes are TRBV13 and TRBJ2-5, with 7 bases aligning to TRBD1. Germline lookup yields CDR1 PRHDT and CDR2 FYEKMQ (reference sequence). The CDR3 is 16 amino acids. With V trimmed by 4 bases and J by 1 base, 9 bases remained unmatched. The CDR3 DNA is TGTGCCAGCAGCTCCCCCCTCTGGACAGGCCAAGAGACCCAGTACTTC. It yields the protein CASSSPLWTGQETQYF.